This TCR beta chain was documented in a study of blood T cell repertoires in COVID-19. Study-level background: Italy, Spain and the United States were the sources of the convalescent and acute COVID-19 samples. PBMCs, B-cell-depleted T cells, or T cells provided the cDNA or gDNA that made up the material.

CDR3 length equals 16 residues. Germline CDR1 and CDR2: KGHDR and SFDVKD. V lost 7 bases and J lost 1; bases outside the gene matches: 7. In the authors' workflow: By means of reference gene primer amplification, nucleated cell counts were estimated. Using immunoSEQ multiplex PCR, the repertoire was profiled, and TCRdb retains in-frame clones only, with some absent. That table gives V, J and clone size, and the DNA gave D and trimming. The sample yields about half a million clones, roughly 85% seen once. The sequencing input was peripheral blood. This chain connects TRBV24-1 to TRBJ2-1, with 9 bases fitting TRBD2. The TCR was taken from a human donor in a cohort sampled during active COVID-19. This CDR3 reads CATSSKREASYNEQFF. CDR3 bases: TGTGCCACCAGCTCCAAGCGGGAGGCTTCCTACAATGAGCAGTTCTTC.